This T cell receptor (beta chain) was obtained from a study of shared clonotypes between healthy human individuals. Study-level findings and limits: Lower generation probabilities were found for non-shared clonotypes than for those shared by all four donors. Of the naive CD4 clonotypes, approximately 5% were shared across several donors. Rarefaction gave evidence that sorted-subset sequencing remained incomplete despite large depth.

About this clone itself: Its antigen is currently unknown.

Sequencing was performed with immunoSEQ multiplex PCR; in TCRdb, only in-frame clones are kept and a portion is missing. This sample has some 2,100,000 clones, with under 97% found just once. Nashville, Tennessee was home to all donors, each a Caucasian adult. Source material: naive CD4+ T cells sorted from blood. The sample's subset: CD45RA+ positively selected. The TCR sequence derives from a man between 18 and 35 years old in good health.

The CDR3 DNA is TGCGCCAGCAGCTTGAACCCCCGTGGACAGGGTCGGGCTGAAAAACTGTTTTTT. Translation: CASSLNPRGQGRAEKLFF. The chain joins TRBV5-1 to TRBJ1-4, with 8 bases aligning to TRBD1. The length of the CDR3 is 18 residues. Germline lookup yields CDR1 SGHRS and CDR2 YFSETQ. The V and J ends lost 1 base and 7 bases, in that order; junction bases with no gene match: 15.